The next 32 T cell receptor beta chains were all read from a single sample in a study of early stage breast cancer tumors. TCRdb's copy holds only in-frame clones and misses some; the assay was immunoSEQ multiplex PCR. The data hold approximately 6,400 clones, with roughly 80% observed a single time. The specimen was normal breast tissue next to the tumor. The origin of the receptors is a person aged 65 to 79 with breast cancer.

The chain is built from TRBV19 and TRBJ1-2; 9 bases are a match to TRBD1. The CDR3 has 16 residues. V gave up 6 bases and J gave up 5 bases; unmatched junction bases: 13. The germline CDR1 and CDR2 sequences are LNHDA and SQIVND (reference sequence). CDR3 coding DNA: TGTGCCAGTAGCCAGACCGGGACAGGGCTAGAATATGGCTACACCTTC. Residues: CASSQTGTGLEYGYTF. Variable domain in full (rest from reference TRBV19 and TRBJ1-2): DGGITQSPKYLFRKEGQNVTLSCEQNLNHDAMYWYRQDPGQGLRLIYYSQIVNDFQKGDIAEGYSVSREKKESFPLTVTSAQKNPTAFYLCASSQTGTGLEYGYTFGSGTRLTVV.

The CDR3 reads CASSQVGRGNTEAFF. As DNA, the CDR3 is TGCGCCAGCAGCCAAGTGGGGAGGGGGAACACTGAAGCTTTCTTT. This rearrangement joins TRBV4-1 to TRBJ1-1; D may be TRBD1 (5 bases). The CDR3 has 15 amino acids. Germline lookup yields CDR1 MGHRA and CDR2 YSYEKL. Between the trimmed V and J ends, which lost 1 base and 1 base, there was a span of 10 bases.

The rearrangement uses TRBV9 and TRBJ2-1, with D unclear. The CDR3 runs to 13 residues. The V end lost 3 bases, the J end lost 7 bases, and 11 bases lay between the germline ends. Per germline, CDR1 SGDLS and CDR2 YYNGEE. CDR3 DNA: TGTGCCAGCAGCGCTGTTGTTTCGAATGAGCAGTTCTTC. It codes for CASSAVVSNEQFF.

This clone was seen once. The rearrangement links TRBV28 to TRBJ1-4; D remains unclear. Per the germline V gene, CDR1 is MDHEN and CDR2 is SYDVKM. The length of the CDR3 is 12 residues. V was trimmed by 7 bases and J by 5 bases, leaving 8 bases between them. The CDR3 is CASTRLNEKLFF. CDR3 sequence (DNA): TGTGCCAGCACCCGTTTAAATGAAAAACTGTTTTTT.

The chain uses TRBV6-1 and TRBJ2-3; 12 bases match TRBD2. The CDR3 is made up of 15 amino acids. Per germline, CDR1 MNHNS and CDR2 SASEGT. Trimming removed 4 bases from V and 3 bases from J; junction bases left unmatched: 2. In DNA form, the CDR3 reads TGTGCCAGCAGTGGAGGGACTAGCGGGACAGATACGCAGTATTTT. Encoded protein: CASSGGTSGTDTQYF.

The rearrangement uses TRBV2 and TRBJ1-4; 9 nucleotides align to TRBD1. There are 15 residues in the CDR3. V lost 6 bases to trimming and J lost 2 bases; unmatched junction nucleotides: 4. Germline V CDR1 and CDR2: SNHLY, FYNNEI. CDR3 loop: CASSVQGATNEKLFF. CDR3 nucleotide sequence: TGTGCCAGCAGCGTACAGGGGGCTACTAATGAAAAACTGTTTTTT.

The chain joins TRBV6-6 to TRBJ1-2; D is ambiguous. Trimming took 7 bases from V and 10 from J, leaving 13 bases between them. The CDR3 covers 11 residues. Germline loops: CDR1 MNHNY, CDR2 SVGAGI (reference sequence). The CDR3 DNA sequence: TGTGCCAGCACGCCCGGGAGCACCTACACCTTC. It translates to CASTPGSTYTF.

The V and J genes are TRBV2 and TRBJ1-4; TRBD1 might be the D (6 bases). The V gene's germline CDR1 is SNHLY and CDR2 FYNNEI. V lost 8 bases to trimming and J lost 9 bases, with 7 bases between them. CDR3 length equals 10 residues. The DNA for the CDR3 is TGTGCCAGCCAGGGGAAAAAACTGTTTTTT. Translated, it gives CASQGKKLFF.

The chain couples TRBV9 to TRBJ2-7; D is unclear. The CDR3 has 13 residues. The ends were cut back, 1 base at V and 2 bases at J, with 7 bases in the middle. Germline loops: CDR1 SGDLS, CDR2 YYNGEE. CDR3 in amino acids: CASSVSPTYEQYF. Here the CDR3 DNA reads TGTGCCAGCAGCGTATCTCCTACCTACGAGCAGTACTTC.

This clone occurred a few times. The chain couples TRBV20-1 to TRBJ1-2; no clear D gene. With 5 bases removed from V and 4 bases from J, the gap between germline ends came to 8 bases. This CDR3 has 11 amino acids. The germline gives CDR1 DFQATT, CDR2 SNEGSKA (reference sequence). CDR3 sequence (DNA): TGCAGTGCTGAAGGAGGCTATGGCTACACCTTC. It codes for CSAEGGYGYTF.

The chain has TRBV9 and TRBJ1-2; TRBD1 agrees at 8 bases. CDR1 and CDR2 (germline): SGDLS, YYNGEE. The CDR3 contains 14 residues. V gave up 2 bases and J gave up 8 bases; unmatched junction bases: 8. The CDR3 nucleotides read TGTGCCAGCAGCGTTCTTGGACAGGGCAACGGCTACACCTTC. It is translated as CASSVLGQGNGYTF.

The CDR3 loop reads CASSAGSRGSADTQYF. The CDR3 DNA reads as TGTGCCAGCAGCGCAGGGTCCAGGGGTTCGGCAGATACGCAGTATTTT. V and J are TRBV11-3 and TRBJ2-3; D is perhaps TRBD1 (6 bases). Looked up from germline, CDR1 is SGHNT and CDR2 is YENEEA. The CDR3 sequence is 16 residues long. The germline V and J ends were trimmed by 5 bases and 4 bases, with 19 bases remaining between them.

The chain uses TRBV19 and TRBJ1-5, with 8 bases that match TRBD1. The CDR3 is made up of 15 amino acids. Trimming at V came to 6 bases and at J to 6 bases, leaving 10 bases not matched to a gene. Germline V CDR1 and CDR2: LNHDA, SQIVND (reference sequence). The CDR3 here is CASSTTGVYSQPQHF. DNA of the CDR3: TGTGCCAGTAGCACGACAGGGGTGTATAGTCAGCCCCAGCATTTT.

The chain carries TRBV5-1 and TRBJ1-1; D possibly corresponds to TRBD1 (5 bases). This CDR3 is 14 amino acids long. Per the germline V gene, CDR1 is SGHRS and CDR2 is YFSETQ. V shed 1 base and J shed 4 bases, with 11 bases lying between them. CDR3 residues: CASSLLGGTTEAFF. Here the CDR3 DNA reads TGCGCCAGCAGCTTGTTGGGGGGGACCACTGAAGCTTTCTTT.

The CDR3 DNA reads TGTGCCAGCAGCCAAGATCGTACAGGTGAAGCTTTCTTT. This translates into CASSQDRTGEAFF. The chain couples TRBV14 to TRBJ1-1; a possible D gene is TRBD1 (5 bases). Trimming shortened V by 0 bases and J by 7 bases, and 9 bases separated the two germline ends. Germline V lookup: CDR1 SGHDN, CDR2 FVKESK. This CDR3 is built from 13 residues.

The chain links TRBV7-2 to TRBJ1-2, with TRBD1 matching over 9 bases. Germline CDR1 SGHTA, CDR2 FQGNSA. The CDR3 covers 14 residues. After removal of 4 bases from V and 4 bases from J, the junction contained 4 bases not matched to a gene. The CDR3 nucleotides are TGTGCCAGCAGCTCGGGACAGGGCGTCTATGGCTACACCTTC. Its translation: CASSSGQGVYGYTF.

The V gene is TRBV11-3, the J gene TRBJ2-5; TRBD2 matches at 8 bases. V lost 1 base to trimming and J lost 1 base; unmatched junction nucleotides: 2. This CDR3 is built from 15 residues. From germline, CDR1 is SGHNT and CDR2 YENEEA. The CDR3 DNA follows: TGTGCCAGCAGCTTAGGGGGACTAGTCCAAGAGACCCAGTACTTC. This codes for CASSLGGLVQETQYF.

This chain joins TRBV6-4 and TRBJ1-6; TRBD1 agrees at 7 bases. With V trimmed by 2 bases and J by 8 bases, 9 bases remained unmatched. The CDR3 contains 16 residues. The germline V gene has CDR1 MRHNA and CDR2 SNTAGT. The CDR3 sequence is CASSDPRGRRYSPLHF. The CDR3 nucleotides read TGTGCCAGCAGTGACCCTAGGGGGCGCCGGTATTCACCCCTCCACTTT.

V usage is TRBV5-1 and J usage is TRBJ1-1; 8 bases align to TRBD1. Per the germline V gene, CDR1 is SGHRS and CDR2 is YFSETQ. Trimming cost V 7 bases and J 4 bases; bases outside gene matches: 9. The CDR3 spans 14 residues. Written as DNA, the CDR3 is TGCGCCAGCGGTGGACAGGGCGGGACCACTGAAGCTTTCTTT. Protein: CASGGQGGTTEAFF.

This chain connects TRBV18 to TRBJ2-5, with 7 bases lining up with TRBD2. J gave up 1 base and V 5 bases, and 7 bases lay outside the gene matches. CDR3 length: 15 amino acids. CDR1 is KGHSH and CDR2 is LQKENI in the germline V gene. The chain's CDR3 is CASSISGTLQETQYF. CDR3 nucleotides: TGTGCCAGCTCAATCAGCGGGACCCTCCAAGAGACCCAGTACTTC.

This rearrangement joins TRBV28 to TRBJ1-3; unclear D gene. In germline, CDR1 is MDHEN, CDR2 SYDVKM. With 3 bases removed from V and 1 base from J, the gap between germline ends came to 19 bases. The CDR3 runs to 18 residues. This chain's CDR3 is CASSFFSPLFVSGNTIYF. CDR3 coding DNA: TGTGCCAGCAGTTTTTTTTCCCCTTTATTCGTGTCTGGAAACACCATATATTTT.

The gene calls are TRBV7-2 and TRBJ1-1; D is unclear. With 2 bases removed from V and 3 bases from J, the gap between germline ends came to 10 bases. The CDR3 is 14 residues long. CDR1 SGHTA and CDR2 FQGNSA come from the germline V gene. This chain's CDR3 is CASSLYGVDTEAFF. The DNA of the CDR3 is TGTGCCAGCAGCTTATACGGGGTGGACACTGAAGCTTTCTTT.

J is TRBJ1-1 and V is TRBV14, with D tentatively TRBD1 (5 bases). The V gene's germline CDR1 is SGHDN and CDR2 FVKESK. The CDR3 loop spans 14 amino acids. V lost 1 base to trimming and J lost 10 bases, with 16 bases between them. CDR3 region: CASSQVHTGRSAFF. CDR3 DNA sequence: TGTGCCAGCAGCCAAGTTCACACAGGCCGATCAGCTTTCTTT.

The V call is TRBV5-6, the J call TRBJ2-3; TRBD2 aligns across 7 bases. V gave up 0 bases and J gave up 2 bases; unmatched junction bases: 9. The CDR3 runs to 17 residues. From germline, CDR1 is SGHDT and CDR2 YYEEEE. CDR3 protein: CASSLAKLRDYTDTQYF. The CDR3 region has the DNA TGTGCCAGCAGCTTGGCCAAGCTTAGGGACTACACAGATACGCAGTATTTT. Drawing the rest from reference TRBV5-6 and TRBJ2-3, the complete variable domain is DAGVTQSPTHLIKTRGQQVTLRCSPKSGHDTVSWYQQALGQGPQFIFQYYEEEERQRGNFPDRFSGHQFPNYSSELNVNALLLGDSALYLCASSLAKLRDYTDTQYFGPGTRLTVL.

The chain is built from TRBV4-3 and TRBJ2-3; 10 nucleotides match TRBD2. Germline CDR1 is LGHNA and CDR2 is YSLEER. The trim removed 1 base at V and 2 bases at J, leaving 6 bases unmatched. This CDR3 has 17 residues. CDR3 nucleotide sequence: TGCGCCAGCAGCCAAGCCCCCCTAGCGGGGGACACAGATACGCAGTATTTT. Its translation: CASSQAPLAGDTDTQYF.

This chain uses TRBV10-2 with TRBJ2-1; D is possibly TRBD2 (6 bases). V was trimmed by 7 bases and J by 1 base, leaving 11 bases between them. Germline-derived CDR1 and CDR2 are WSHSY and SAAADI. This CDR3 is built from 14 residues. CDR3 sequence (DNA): TGCGCCAGCAAGGAAAGCGGGTCCTACAATGAGCAGTTCTTC. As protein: CASKESGSYNEQFF.

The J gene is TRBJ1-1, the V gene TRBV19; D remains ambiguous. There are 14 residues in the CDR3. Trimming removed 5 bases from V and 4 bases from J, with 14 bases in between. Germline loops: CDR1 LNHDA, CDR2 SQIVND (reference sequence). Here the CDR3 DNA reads TGTGCCAGTAGTTCGTCATTTGCGGGCACTGAAGCTTTCTTT. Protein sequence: CASSSSFAGTEAFF.

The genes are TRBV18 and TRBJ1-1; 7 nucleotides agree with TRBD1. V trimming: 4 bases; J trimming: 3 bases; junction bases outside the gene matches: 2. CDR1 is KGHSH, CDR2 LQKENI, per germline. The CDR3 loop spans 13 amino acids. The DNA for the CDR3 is TGTGCCAGCTCACAGGGGGCTGACACTGAAGCTTTCTTT. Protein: CASSQGADTEAFF.

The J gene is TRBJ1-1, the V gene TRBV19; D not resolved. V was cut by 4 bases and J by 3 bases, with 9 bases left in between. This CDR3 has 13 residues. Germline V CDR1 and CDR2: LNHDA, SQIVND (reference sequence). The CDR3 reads CASSKSRYTEAFF. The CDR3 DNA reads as TGTGCCAGTAGTAAAAGTCGGTACACTGAAGCTTTCTTT.

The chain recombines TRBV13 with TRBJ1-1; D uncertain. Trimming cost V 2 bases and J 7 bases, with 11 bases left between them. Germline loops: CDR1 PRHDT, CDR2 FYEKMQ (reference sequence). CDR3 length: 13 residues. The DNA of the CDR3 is TGTGCCAGCAGCTTACGAGGAGGCGGTGAAGCTTTCTTT. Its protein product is CASSLRGGGEAFF.

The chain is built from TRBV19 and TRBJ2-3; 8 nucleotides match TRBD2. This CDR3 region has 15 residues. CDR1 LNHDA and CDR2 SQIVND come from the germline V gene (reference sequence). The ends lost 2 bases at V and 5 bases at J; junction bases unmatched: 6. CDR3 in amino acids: CASSIRSGSKDTQYF. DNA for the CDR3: TGTGCCAGTAGTATAAGGAGCGGGAGTAAAGATACGCAGTATTTT. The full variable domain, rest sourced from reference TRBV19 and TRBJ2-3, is DGGITQSPKYLFRKEGQNVTLSCEQNLNHDAMYWYRQDPGQGLRLIYYSQIVNDFQKGDIAEGYSVSREKKESFPLTVTSAQKNPTAFYLCASSIRSGSKDTQYFGPGTRLTVL.

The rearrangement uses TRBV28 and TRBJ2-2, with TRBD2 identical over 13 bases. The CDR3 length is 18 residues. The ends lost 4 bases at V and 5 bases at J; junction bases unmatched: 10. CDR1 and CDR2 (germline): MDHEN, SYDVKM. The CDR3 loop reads CASSSSGTSGISTGELFF. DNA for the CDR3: TGTGCCAGCAGTTCTTCAGGGACTAGCGGGATTTCGACCGGGGAGCTGTTTTTT.